Listed below are T cell receptor beta chains from one sample, sequenced in a study of blood T cell repertoires in COVID-19. TCRdb keeps only in-frame clones here, not all; method: immunoSEQ multiplex PCR. This table has roughly 51,000 clones, about 90% appearing once. The sequencing input was peripheral blood. These receptors originate from a woman aged 60-70 years with active or convalescent COVID-19. Each CDR3 is given with its conserved first and last residue. A D gene is named only where the DNA matches it firmly. Clone size is given for some rows only: seen once, a few or many times, or a class if the clone is expanded.

>-|TRBJ1-2|-|TRBV25-1
TGTGCCAGCACCCCGGGTTGGGAGAGAGGCTACACCTTC
CASTPGWERGYTF
>-|TRBJ2-2|TRBD2|TRBV10-3
TGTGCCATCAGGGTTAGCGGGGTTGATACCGGGGAGCTGTTTTTT
CAIRVSGVDTGELFF
>-|TRBJ1-4|-|TRBV10-3
TGTGCCATCAGTGCTGAAGGGGGGGGTGAAAAACTGTTTTTT
CAISAEGGGEKLFF
>-|TRBJ1-5|-|TRBV7-9
TGTGCCAGCAGTCCTTTACAGGATCATCAGCCCCAGCATTTT
CASSPLQDHQPQHF
>-|TRBJ1-2|-|TRBV6-5
TGTGCCAGCAGTCTCCAACAGGGATACTATGGCTACACCTTC
CASSLQQGYYGYTF
>-|TRBJ2-7|-|TRBV28
TGTGCCAGCAGACCCGAGACAGCAAAATACGAGCAGTACTTC
CASRPETAKYEQYF
>once|TRBJ2-7|TRBD1|TRBV18
TGTGCCAGCTCACCAGGGACAGGCGGCTCCTACGAGCAGTACTTC
CASSPGTGGSYEQYF
>-|TRBJ1-3|-|TRBV10-3
TGTGCCATCAGCCGACAAATCGTACCTGGAAACACCATATATTTT
CAISRQIVPGNTIYF
>-|TRBJ2-1|TRBD2|TRBV25-1
TGTGCCAGCAGTGAATGGGGAGGGACCGGGTACAATGAGCAGTTCTTC
CASSEWGGTGYNEQFF
>-|TRBJ1-4|-|TRBV11-2
TGTGCCAGCAGCGGACAATTGGGTCCTAATGAAAAACTGTTTTTT
CASSGQLGPNEKLFF
>-|TRBJ1-2|TRBD1|TRBV7-3
TGTGCCAGCAGCTTGGGGACCGGGACAGGGGTCTATGGCTACACCTTC
CASSLGTGTGVYGYTF
>-|TRBJ1-6|-|TRBV28
TGTGCCAGCAGGGACTGGAGCTCCTATAATTCACCCCTCCACTTT
CASRDWSSYNSPLHF
>-|TRBJ2-7|TRBD2|TRBV7-9
TGTGCCAGCAGCCTTAGCGGGTACGAGCAGTACTTC
CASSLSGYEQYF
>-|TRBJ2-5|TRBD2|TRBV30
TGTGCCTGGAGGGGACTAGCGGAGACCCAGTACTTC
CAWRGLAETQYF
>-|TRBJ2-5|-|TRBV28
TGTGCCAGCGGCCGAGAGACCCAGTACTTC
CASGRETQYF
>-|TRBJ2-5|TRBD2|TRBV13
TGTGCCAGCAGCTTAAGAGCGGGGGGCCAAGAGACCCAGTACTTC
CASSLRAGGQETQYF
>once|TRBJ1-3|-|TRBV19
TGTGCCAGTACCCCCTTCAGCTCTGGAAACACCATATATTTT
CASTPFSSGNTIYF
>-|TRBJ2-7|-|TRBV7-3
TGTGCCAGCAGCTCGGAGTGGGGGCCCTACGAGCAGTACTTC
CASSSEWGPYEQYF
>-|TRBJ1-1|TRBD1|TRBV28
TGTGCCAGCAGTTCAGGCGCCGCAGGGGGGAAAAGAGTGGCCGGCAAAGCTTTCTTT
CASSSGAAGGKRVAGKAFF
>-|TRBJ1-5|-|TRBV2
TGTGCCAGCAGTGAGGGACTGAGCAATCAGCCCCAGCATTTT
CASSEGLSNQPQHF
>-|TRBJ1-5|-|TRBV28
TGTGCCAGCAGTTTCAGTAACCCACGAAATCAGCCCCAGCATTTT
CASSFSNPRNQPQHF
>-|TRBJ1-4|TRBD1|TRBV14
TGTGCCAGCAGCAACAGGGGGCTTAGCGAAAAACTGTTTTTT
CASSNRGLSEKLFF
>-|TRBJ2-1|TRBD1|TRBV5-6
TGTGCCAGCAGCGTGGCCGGGACAGGGGGCGATGAGCAGTTCTTC
CASSVAGTGGDEQFF
>-|TRBJ1-5|-|TRBV6-5
TGTGCCAGCAGTTACGTGGAGGGGTACAATCAGCCCCAGCATTTT
CASSYVEGYNQPQHF
>-|TRBJ1-4|-|TRBV28
TGTGCCAGCAGTTTGGGCAGGATTGTAAGTGAAAAACTGTTTTTT
CASSLGRIVSEKLFF
>-|TRBJ1-1|-|TRBV28
TGTGCCAGCAGTTACGGCGGACTAAACACTGAAGCTTTCTTT
CASSYGGLNTEAFF
>-|TRBJ1-5|TRBD1|TRBV7-2
TGTGCCAGCAGTAGTACAGGGGGTGGTCAGCCCCAGCATTTT
CASSSTGGGQPQHF
>-|TRBJ1-1|TRBD1|TRBV5-1
TGCGCCAGCAGCCCGGGACAGCAGAACACTGAAGCTTTCTTT
CASSPGQQNTEAFF
>-|TRBJ2-3|-|TRBV24-1
TGTGCCACCAGTGAGCCCACGGGGAGGACTAGCACAGATACGCAGTATTTT
CATSEPTGRTSTDTQYF
>-|TRBJ2-1|TRBD2|TRBV18
TGTGCCAGCTCCCTAAGTCCTAGCGGCACCTACAATGAGCAGTTCTTC
CASSLSPSGTYNEQFF
>-|TRBJ2-7|-|TRBV3-1/TRBV3-2
TGTGCCAGCAGCCCCGCGCAGGGGGGCGGCGAGCAGTACTTC
CASSPAQGGGEQYF
>-|TRBJ1-1|-|TRBV6-1
TGTGCCAGCAGTGAAATCCTTTACACTGAAGCTTTCTTT
CASSEILYTEAFF
>-|TRBJ2-1|-|TRBV5-1
TGCGCCAGCAGCTTGACTCCGGGGGAATGGAATGAGCAGTTCTTC
CASSLTPGEWNEQFF
>-|TRBJ1-3|TRBD1|TRBV7-9
TGTGCCAGCAGCCCGTGGGACAGCTCTGGAAACACCATATATTTT
CASSPWDSSGNTIYF